The clone carrying this T cell receptor beta chain was detected a few times. Its antigen is undetermined. The sample belongs to a study of blood T cells in healthy people across ages. Study results and limitations: Versus aged donors, long-lived donors had higher diversity and more naive CD4+ cells.

The germline V gene has CDR1 SGHAT and CDR2 FQNNGV. Trimming shortened V by 3 bases and J by 1 base, and 14 bases separated the two germline ends. This CDR3 is built from 16 residues. The second PCR ran roughly 6 to 12 cycles with a sample-barcoded 5' primer and J-beta primers. TCRdb analysed the 5' RACE reads with MiXCR anew, one entry per CDR3 protein. Counted here are 1.5 million to 2 million distinct CDR3 sequences, about 30% occurring once; the ten biggest clones make up about 8%. Donors gave approximately 9.9 milliliters of peripheral blood apiece. The sequence was obtained from a woman in her thirties in good health. The source material was blood. The rearrangement joins TRBV11-2 to TRBJ2-3; D is undetermined. CDR3 nucleotide sequence: TGTGCCAGCAGCTTCAGATCCTCTAGTGGCACAGATACGCAGTATTTT. Protein: CASSFRSSSGTDTQYF.